This T cell receptor (beta chain) was profiled in a study of blood T cells in healthy people across ages. Study-level background: The capture of about one barcoded beta molecule per two T cells was achieved by template switching.

Next came a second PCR, run for roughly 7 to 12 cycles, which used a sample-barcoded 5' primer along with a J-beta primer mix. Every sample gave at least 2.5 million paired-end reads containing CDR3. One entry per CDR3 protein, called by TCRdb with MiXCR from the 5' RACE reads. This sample has about 1,400,000 distinct CDR3 sequences; around 59% occur once, and the top ten carry approximately 7%. This clonotype was seen only a few times. Its specificity is unknown. Aged about 6 to 95, donors were systemically healthy Caucasians from Russia. CDR3 length: 14 residues. Trimming cost V 1 base and J 6 bases, with 12 bases left between them. Germline-derived CDR1 and CDR2 are SGHTA and FQGNSA. Regarding the study as a whole: Calculation of diversity from one million T cells yielded estimates considered to be underestimates.

Material for sequencing was blood. The chain uses TRBV7-2 and TRBJ1-2; D gene uncertain. This TCR was sampled from a young man in good health. This CDR3 is CASSLDHQVDGYTF. The CDR3 DNA reads as TGTGCCAGCAGCTTAGACCACCAGGTCGATGGCTACACCTTC.